Shown below are 21 T cell receptor beta chains from a single sample sequenced in a study of T cells in localized non-small cell lung cancer. Using immunoSEQ multiplex PCR, the repertoire was profiled, and TCRdb retains in-frame clones only, with some absent. The profile shows roughly 36,000 clones, approximately 91% of them singletons. The source was PBMCs, collected before any cancer treatment. The origin of the receptors is a man aged 40-75 years with stage II lung adenocarcinoma.

V usage is TRBV6-5 and J usage is TRBJ1-2; D unclear. CDR3 length: 14 amino acids. V was cut by 0 bases and J by 8 bases, with 13 bases left in between. CDR1 MNHEY and CDR2 SVGAGI come from the germline V gene. DNA of the CDR3: TGTGCCAGCAGTTACTCGATGGATACGACGGGCTACACCTTC. Its protein is CASSYSMDTTGYTF.

This chain joins TRBV20-1 and TRBJ2-5; D is unresolved. In germline, CDR1 is DFQATT, CDR2 SNEGSKA (reference sequence). This CDR3 region has 11 residues. Trimming shortened V by 2 bases and J by 5 bases, and 6 bases separated the two germline ends. CDR3 region: CSARQEETQYF. In DNA, the CDR3 is TGCAGTGCTAGACAGGAGGAGACCCAGTACTTC.

This chain uses TRBV14 with TRBJ1-2; unclear D gene. Trimming left V 1 base short and J 7 bases short, with 16 bases between. Germline-derived CDR1 and CDR2 are SGHDN and FVKESK. CDR3 length: 15 residues. In DNA form, the CDR3 reads TGTGCCAGCAGCCAAGTGACAACTTGGTTGGGTGGCTACACCTTC. Translating gives CASSQVTTWLGGYTF.

The CDR3 here is CASSQRSLGGGEQFF. The CDR3 nucleotides read TGTGCCAGCAGCCAAAGAAGCTTAGGAGGGGGTGAGCAGTTCTTC. The rearrangement uses TRBV14 and TRBJ2-1; D possibly matches TRBD1 or TRBD2 (6 bases each). The V end was cut by 2 bases, the J end by 9 bases, with 17 bases between. CDR1 is SGHDN and CDR2 is FVKESK in the germline V gene. The CDR3 is 15 amino acids. The entire variable domain, with the rest obtained from reference TRBV14 and TRBJ2-1, is as follows: EAGVTQFPSHSVIEKGQTVTLRCDPISGHDNLYWYRRVMGKEIKFLLHFVKESKQDESGMPNNRFLAERTGGTYSTLKVQPAELEDSGVYFCASSQRSLGGGEQFFGPGTRLTVL.

The chain carries TRBV4-2 and TRBJ1-2; no clear D. The ends were cut back, 4 bases at V and 3 bases at J, with 18 bases in the middle. This CDR3 comprises 16 residues. The germline V gene has CDR1 LGHNA and CDR2 YNFKEQ. The CDR3 DNA follows: TGTGCCAGCAGCCCCCCACTGACGCAACGAGACTATGGCTACACCTTC. Residues: CASSPPLTQRDYGYTF.

V gene TRBV4-2 combines with J gene TRBJ1-3; 7 bases are a match to TRBD1. The ends lost 4 bases at V and 0 bases at J; junction bases unmatched: 6. The CDR3 covers 16 residues. CDR1 is LGHNA, CDR2 YNFKEQ, per germline. The CDR3 DNA is TGTGCCAGCAGCCGGGACAGTTCTCTCTCTGGAAACACCATATATTTT. This codes for CASSRDSSLSGNTIYF.

The chain is built from TRBV2 and TRBJ1-1, with 10 bases identical to TRBD1. This CDR3 spans 15 amino acids. J was trimmed by 4 bases and V by 1 base; bases with no gene match: 3. Germline CDR1 SNHLY, CDR2 FYNNEI. The CDR3 region is CASSEGRTGGTEAFF. The CDR3 bases are TGTGCCAGCAGTGAAGGGAGGACAGGGGGCACTGAAGCTTTCTTT.

The chain uses TRBV27 and TRBJ1-3; perhaps TRBD1 as D (6 bases). Germline V gives CDR1 MNHEY, CDR2 SMNVEV (reference sequence). This CDR3 has 13 residues. The ends were cut back, 3 bases at V and 9 bases at J, with 12 bases in the middle. CDR3 protein: CASSFQGSATIYF. The CDR3 nucleotides read TGTGCCAGCAGTTTCCAGGGGTCCGCCACCATATATTTT.

This clone was counted only a few times. The V and J genes are TRBV6-1 and TRBJ2-5; D possibly uses TRBD1 or TRBD2 (6 bases each). CDR1 MNHNS and CDR2 SASEGT come from the germline V gene. The CDR3 consists of 14 residues. Trimming stripped 5 bases from V and 1 base from J, with 11 bases between. This CDR3 is CASSLGGGQETQYF. The CDR3, as DNA: TGTGCCAGCAGTCTGGGGGGCGGCCAAGAGACCCAGTACTTC.

This rearrangement joins TRBV6-1 to TRBJ2-1; 7 nucleotides match TRBD1. This CDR3 is 14 amino acids long. The ends lost 3 bases at V and 8 bases at J; junction bases unmatched: 7. Germline V gives CDR1 MNHNS, CDR2 SASEGT. CDR3 DNA: TGTGCCAGCAGTGATTACAGGGGACGGCATGAGCAGTTCTTC. This sequence encodes CASSDYRGRHEQFF.

The chain has TRBV14 and TRBJ2-7; D uncertain. V lost 6 bases to trimming and J lost 7 bases, with 10 bases between them. The CDR3 runs to 11 residues. Germline loops: CDR1 SGHDN, CDR2 FVKESK. The CDR3 reads CASSRLGEQYF. As DNA, the CDR3 is TGTGCCAGCAGTCGTCTGGGTGAGCAGTACTTC.

The genes are TRBV7-2 and TRBJ2-3, with 7 nucleotides matching TRBD2. Trimming cost V 1 base and J 6 bases; bases outside gene matches: 16. The CDR3 contains 18 residues. Germline values: CDR1 SGHTA, CDR2 FQGNSA. CDR3 sequence reads: CASSLDLGIRAGRDTQYF. In nucleotides, the CDR3 is TGTGCCAGCAGCTTAGACTTGGGGATCCGAGCGGGGCGTGATACGCAGTATTTT.

The rearrangement links TRBV28 to TRBJ2-7; 8 positions match TRBD1. V lost 11 bases to trimming and J lost 3 bases; unmatched junction nucleotides: 9. The CDR3 totals 13 residues. Germline V gene data show CDR1 as MDHEN and CDR2 as SYDVKM. DNA for the CDR3: TGTGCCCACCAGAGAGACAGGGGCTACGAGCAGTACTTC. Translation gives CAHQRDRGYEQYF.

V and J are TRBV5-4 and TRBJ2-5; D may be TRBD1 (6 bases). The germline V gene encodes CDR1 SGHNT and CDR2 YYREEE (reference sequence). Trimming shortened V by 3 bases and J by 7 bases, and 16 bases separated the two germline ends. The CDR3 is made up of 14 amino acids. CDR3 sequence reads: CASSSNREMGTQYF. CDR3 nucleotide sequence: TGTGCCAGCAGCTCCAACAGGGAAATGGGGACCCAGTACTTC.

V gene TRBV2 combines with J gene TRBJ1-5; 7 bases fit TRBD1. Germline V CDR1 and CDR2: SNHLY, FYNNEI. V lost 3 bases and J lost 4; bases outside the gene matches: 6. CDR3 length equals 15 residues. The CDR3 DNA follows: TGTGCCAGCAGTGATGGCCAGGGGGTAAATCAGCCCCAGCATTTT. It specifies CASSDGQGVNQPQHF.

The chain couples TRBV27 to TRBJ1-4; TRBD1 agrees at 9 bases. Per germline, CDR1 MNHEY and CDR2 SMNVEV (reference sequence). This CDR3 spans 12 amino acids. V was pared by 6 bases and J by 11 bases, with 4 bases of the junction left unmatched. The CDR3 bases are TGTGCCAGCAGAACCGGGACAGGGAAACTGTTTTTT. The encoded protein is CASRTGTGKLFF.

J is TRBJ2-5 and V is TRBV7-2; D gene unclear. CDR3 length: 12 residues. V gave up 5 bases and J gave up 4 bases, with 8 bases separating them. CDR1 and CDR2 (germline): SGHTA, FQGNSA. The CDR3 sequence: CASSQGGETQYF. The CDR3 DNA sequence: TGTGCCAGCAGCCAAGGTGGAGAGACCCAGTACTTC.

The genes are TRBV28 and TRBJ1-5; D remains unclear. The V gene lost 2 bases and the J gene lost 6 bases, with 11 bases spanning the gap. CDR1 MDHEN and CDR2 SYDVKM come from the germline V gene. This CDR3 has 14 amino acids. The CDR3 DNA follows: TGTGCCAGCAGTTTAGTGGGGAAATCTCAGCCCCAGCATTTT. Residues: CASSLVGKSQPQHF.

The chain carries TRBV9 and TRBJ2-1; no reliable D call. The CDR3 sequence is 15 residues long. Trimming removed 4 bases at V and 10 bases at J, with 21 bases between. CDR1 SGDLS and CDR2 YYNGEE come from the germline V gene. The CDR3 nucleotides are TGTGCCAGCAGCCCCCTCCTCGGCAGCATGGGGGAGCAGTTCTTC. As protein: CASSPLLGSMGEQFF. Variable domain in full (rest from reference TRBV9 and TRBJ2-1): DSGVTQTPKHLITATGQRVTLRCSPRSGDLSVYWYQQSLDQGLQFLIQYYNGEERAKGNILERFSAQQFPDLHSELNLSSLELGDSALYFCASSPLLGSMGEQFFGPGTRLTVL.

This clone was observed once. The chain couples TRBV28 to TRBJ1-2, with no clear D. CDR1 MDHEN and CDR2 SYDVKM come from the germline V gene. The CDR3 spans 12 residues. Trimming pared 1 base from V and 8 bases from J, leaving 8 bases between. The CDR3 nucleotides read TGTGCCAGCAGTTTATCTGGGCGGGGCTACACCTTC. It encodes CASSLSGRGYTF.

The CDR3 reads CASSPQPSYLETQYF. The CDR3 DNA is TGTGCCAGCAGCCCGCAGCCCTCATACCTAGAGACCCAGTACTTC. The rearrangement uses TRBV28 and TRBJ2-5; D not certain. V lost 6 bases, J lost 4 bases, and 18 bases lay in between. The length of the CDR3 is 15 residues. Germline V gene lookup returns CDR1 MDHEN and CDR2 SYDVKM.